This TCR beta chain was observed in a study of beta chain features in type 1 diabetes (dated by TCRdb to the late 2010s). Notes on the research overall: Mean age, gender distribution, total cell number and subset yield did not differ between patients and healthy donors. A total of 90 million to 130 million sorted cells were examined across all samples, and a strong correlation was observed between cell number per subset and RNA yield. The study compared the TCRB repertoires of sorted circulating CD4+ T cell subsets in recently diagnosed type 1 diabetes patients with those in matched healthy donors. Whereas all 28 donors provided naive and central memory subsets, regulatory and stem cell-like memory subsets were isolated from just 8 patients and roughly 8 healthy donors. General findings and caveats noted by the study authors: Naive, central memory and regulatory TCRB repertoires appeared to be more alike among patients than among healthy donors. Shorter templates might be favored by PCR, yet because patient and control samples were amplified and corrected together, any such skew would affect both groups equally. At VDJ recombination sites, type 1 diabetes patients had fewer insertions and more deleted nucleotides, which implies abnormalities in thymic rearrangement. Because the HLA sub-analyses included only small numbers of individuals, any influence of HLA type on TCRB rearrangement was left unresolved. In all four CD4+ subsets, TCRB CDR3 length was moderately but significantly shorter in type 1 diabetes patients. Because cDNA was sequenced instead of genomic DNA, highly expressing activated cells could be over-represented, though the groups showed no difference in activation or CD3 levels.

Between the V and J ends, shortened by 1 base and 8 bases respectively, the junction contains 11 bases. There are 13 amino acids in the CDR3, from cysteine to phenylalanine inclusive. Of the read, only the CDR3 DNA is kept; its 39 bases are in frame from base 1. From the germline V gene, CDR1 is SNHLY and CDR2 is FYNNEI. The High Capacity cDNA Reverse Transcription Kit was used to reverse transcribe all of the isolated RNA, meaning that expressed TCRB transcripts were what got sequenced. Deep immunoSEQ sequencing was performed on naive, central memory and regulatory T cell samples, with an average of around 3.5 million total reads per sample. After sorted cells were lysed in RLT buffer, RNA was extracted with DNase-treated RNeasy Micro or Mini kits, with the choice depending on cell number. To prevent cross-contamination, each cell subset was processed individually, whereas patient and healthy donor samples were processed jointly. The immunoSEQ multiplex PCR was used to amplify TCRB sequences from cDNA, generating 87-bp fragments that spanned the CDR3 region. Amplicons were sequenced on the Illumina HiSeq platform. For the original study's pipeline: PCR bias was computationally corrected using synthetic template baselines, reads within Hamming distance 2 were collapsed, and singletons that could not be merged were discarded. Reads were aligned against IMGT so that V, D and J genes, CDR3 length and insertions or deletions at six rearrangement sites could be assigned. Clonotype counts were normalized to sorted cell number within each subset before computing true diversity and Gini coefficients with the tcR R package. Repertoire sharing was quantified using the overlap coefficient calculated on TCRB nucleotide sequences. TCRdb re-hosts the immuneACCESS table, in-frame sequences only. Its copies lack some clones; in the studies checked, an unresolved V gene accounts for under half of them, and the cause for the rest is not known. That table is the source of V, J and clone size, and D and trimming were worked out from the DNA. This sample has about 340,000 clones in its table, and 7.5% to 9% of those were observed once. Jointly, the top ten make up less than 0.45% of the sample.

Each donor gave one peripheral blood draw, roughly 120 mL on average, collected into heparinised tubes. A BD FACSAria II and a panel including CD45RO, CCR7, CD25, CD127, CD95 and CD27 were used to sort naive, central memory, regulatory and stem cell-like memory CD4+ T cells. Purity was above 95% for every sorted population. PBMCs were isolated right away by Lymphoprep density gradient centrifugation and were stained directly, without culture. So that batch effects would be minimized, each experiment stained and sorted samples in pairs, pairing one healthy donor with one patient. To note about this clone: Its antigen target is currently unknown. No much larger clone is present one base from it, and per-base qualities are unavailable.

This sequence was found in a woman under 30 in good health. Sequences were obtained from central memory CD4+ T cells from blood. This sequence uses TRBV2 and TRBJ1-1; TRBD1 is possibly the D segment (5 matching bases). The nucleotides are TGTGCCAGCAGTGAAGGTTTGGGACGGGAAGCTTTCTTT. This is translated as CASSEGLGREAFF.